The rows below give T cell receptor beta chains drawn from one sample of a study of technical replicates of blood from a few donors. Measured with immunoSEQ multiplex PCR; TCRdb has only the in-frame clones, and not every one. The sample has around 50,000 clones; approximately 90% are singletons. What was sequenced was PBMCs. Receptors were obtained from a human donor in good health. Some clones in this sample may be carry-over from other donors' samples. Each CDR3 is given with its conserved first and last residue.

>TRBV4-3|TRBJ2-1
CASSQDYSYNEQFF
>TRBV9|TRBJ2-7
CASSTQTGKQYF
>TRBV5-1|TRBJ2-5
CASSQGAGGWETQYF
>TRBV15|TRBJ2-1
CATSSHQGAARFYNEQFF
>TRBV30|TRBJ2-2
CAWGYRNTGELFF
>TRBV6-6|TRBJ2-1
CASSYSGGPYNEQFF
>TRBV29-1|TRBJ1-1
CSVSYRGDTEAFF
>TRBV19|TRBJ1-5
CASSIYPQRTGQGYSNQPQHF
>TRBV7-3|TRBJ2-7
CASSPSRGDSYEQYF
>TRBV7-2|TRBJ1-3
CASSRDSSPGNTIYF
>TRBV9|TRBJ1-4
CASSMTTGTNEKLFF
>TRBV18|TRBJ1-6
CASSPYDRGDSPLHF
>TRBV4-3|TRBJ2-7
CASSQGQFYEQYF
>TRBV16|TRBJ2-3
CASSPYSGSSSWYF
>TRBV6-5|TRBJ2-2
CASSRGTGELFF
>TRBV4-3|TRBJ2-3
CASSRGVAYSTDTQYF
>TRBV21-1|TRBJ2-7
CASSANRGRVQYF
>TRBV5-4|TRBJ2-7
CASSLVSMGMREQYF
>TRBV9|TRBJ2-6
CASSATGAGANVLTF
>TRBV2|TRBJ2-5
CASIQRQGSGETQYF
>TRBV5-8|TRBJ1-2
CASSLVLGSLEGYTF
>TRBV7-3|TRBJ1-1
CASSPYAGTTTEAFF
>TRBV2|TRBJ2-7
CATGGGFGEQYF
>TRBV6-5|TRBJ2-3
CASRFLAGSTDTQYF
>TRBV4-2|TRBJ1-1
CASSQGGGGEAFF
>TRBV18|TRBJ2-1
CASSANPIAASSYNEQFF
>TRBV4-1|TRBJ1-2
CASSGRDTRNYGYTF
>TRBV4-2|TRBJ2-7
CASSQDLAGGYEQYF
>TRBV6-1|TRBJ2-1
CASQTGTPAREQFF
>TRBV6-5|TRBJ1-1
CASSYSRADTEAFF
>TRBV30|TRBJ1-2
CAWVQGNYGYTF
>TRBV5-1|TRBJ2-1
CASSLLGGSYNEQFF
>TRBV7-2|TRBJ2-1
CASRSSGGLHNEQFF
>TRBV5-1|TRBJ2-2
CASSARGTSGGTGELFF
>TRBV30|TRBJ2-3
CASGLAGGGDTQYF
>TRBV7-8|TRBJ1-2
CASSLVQPDRGRGYTF
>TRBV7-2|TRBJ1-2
CASSPYFNSGGANYGYTF
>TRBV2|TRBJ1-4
CASKAGGEKLFF
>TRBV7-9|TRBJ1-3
CASSLLGSGNTIYF
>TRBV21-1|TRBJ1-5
CASRTEGFGQPQHF
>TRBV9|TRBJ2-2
CASSVGNSGRGTGELFF
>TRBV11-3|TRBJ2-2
CASSFGGPTGELFF
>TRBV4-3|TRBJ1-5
CASSIRHSSNQPQHF
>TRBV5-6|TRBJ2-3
CASSSDGRWNTQYF
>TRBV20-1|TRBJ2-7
CSAMSGNEQYF
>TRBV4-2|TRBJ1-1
CASSVRDGTPEAFF
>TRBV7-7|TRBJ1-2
CASSLHGPTGYTF
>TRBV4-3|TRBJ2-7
CASSLDRAYEQYF
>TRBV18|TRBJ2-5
CASSSSVGGPVETQYF
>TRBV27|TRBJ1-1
CASRSGAGAITEAFF